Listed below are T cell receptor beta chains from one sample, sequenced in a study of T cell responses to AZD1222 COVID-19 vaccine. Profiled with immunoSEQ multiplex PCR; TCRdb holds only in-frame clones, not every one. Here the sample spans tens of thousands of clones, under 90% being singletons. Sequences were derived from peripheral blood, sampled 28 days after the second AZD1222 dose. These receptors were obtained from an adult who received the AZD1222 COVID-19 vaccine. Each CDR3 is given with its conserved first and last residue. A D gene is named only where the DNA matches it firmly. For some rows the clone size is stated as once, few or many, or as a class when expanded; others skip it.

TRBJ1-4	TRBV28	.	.	TGTGCCACCCTTCTCGGCGGTAGGGCGGAAAAACTGTTTTTT	CATLLGGRAEKLFF
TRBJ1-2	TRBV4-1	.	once	TGCGCCAGCAGCCAAGATCGCCAGGGGAGACAGGGCTACACCTTC	CASSQDRQGRQGYTF
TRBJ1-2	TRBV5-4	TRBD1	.	TGTGCCAGCAGGGCCGGGACAGGGGGGCATTATAACTATGGCTACACCTTC	CASRAGTGGHYNYGYTF
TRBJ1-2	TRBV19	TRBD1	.	TGTGCCAGTAGGATTACAGGGGGCCGGGATGGCTACACCTTC	CASRITGGRDGYTF
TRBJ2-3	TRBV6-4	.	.	TGTGCCAGCAGTCCAGGGTTCACAGATACGCAGTATTTT	CASSPGFTDTQYF
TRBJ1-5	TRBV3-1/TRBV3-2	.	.	TGTGCCAGCAGCCAGGGTAGACAGGGCAATCAGCCCCAGCATTTT	CASSQGRQGNQPQHF
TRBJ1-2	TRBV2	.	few	TGTGCCAGCAGTGAATGGAGGACATACGGCGATGGCTACACCTTC	CASSEWRTYGDGYTF
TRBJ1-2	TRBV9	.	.	TGTGCCAGCACCAGAGATCCCGCTAAGGCGAACTATGGCTACACCTTC	CASTRDPAKANYGYTF
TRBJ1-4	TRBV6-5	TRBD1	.	TGTGCCAGCGGAAAAGACAGGGGTAATGAAAAACTGTTTTTT	CASGKDRGNEKLFF
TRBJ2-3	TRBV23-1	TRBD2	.	TGCGCCAGCAGTCAATGCATAGCGGGGGGGCATCTTACGCAGTATTTT	CASSQCIAGGHLTQYF
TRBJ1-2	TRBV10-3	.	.	TGTGCCATCAGTGGAGGGGATGGCTACACCTTC	CAISGGDGYTF
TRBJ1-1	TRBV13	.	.	TGTGCCAGCAGCTTACTGGGCATCCACACTGAAGCTTTCTTT	CASSLLGIHTEAFF
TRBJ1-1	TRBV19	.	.	TGTGCCAGTAGTATCAGGACACCTGGAACAATTGAAGCTTTCTTT	CASSIRTPGTIEAFF
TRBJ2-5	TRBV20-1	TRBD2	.	TGCAGTGCTAGTAGCGGGGGGGCTATGGAAGAGACCCAGTACTTC	CSASSGGAMEETQYF
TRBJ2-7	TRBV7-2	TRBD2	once	TGTGCCAGCAGCCCGTCCTATAGCGGGGGCTCCTACGAGCAGTACTTC	CASSPSYSGGSYEQYF
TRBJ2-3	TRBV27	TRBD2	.	TGTGCCAGCAGTTATAGCGGGGGGGCAGGAGATACGCAGTATTTT	CASSYSGGAGDTQYF
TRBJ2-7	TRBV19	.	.	TGTGCCAGTAGTAAGGTCCGGGACATAGTCTACGAGCAGTACTTC	CASSKVRDIVYEQYF
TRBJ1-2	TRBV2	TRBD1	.	TGTGCCAGCCATCCGACAGGGGGTTTTAGTTATGGCTACACCTTC	CASHPTGGFSYGYTF
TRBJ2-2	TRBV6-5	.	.	TGTGCCAGCAGGCACAGGGGGGGGAACACCGGGGAGCTGTTTTTT	CASRHRGGNTGELFF
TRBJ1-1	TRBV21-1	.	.	TGTGCCAGCAGCAAAGACATGACGCCCGTTGACACTGAAGCTTTCTTT	CASSKDMTPVDTEAFF
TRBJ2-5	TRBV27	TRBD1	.	TGTGCCAGCAGGACAGGGCTGAAAGAGACCCAGTACTTC	CASRTGLKETQYF
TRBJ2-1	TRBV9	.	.	TGTGCCAGCAGCGAGGGGGTCGGCTATAATATGCAGTTCTTC	CASSEGVGYNMQFF
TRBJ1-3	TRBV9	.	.	TGTGCCAGCAGCCGCGGTGGAAACACCATATATTTT	CASSRGGNTIYF
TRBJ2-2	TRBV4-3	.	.	TGCGCCAGCAGCCAAGATCGAACAACCGGGGAGCTGTTTTTT	CASSQDRTTGELFF